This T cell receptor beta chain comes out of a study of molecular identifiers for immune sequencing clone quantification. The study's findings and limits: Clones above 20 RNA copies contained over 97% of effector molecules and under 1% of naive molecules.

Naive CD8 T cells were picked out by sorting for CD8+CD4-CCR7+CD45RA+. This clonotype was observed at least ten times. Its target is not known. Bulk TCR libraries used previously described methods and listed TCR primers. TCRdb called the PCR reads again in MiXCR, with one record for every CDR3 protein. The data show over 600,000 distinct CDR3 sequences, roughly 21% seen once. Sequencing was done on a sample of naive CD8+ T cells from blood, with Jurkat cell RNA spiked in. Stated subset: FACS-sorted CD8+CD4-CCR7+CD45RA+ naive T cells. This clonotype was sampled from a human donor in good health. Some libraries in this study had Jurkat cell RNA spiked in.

The DNA for the CDR3 is TGCAGTGCCCTTATAGTCAACCGGGACAGGGCGAACACTGAAGCTTTCTTT. This sequence encodes CSALIVNRDRANTEAFF. The chain recombines TRBV20-1 with TRBJ1-1, with 9 bases fitting TRBD1. The germline V gene encodes CDR1 DFQATT and CDR2 SNEGSKA (reference sequence). The junction had 15 bases not matched to a gene; V was cut back by 6 bases and J by 1 base. The CDR3 length is 17 residues.